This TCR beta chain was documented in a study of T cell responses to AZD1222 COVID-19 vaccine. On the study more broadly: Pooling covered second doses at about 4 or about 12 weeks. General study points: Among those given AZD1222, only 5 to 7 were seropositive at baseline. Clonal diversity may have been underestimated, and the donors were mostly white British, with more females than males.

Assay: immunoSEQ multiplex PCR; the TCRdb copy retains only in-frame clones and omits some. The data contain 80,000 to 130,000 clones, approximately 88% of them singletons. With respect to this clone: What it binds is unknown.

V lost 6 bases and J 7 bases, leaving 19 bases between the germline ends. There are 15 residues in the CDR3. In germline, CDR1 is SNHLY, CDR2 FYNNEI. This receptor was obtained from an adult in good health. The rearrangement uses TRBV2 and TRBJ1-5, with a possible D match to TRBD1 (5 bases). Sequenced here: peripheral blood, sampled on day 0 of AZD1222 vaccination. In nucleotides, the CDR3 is TGTGCCAGCAGCCTGGGACCTCTGGGGAGCCAGCCCCAGCATTTT. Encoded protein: CASSLGPLGSQPQHF.